The source of this T cell receptor (beta chain) is a study of metastatic and nonmetastatic thyroid tumors. The CDR3 length is 13 residues. CDR1 and CDR2 (germline): MNHEY, SMNVEV (reference sequence). Germline trimming cut 3 bases from V and 10 bases from J; bases unmatched to any gene: 3. Through MiXCR, TCRdb re-clonotyped the PCR reads. The data contain about 59,000 clones, 15% to 20% of them singletons. This clone was seen ten or more times. Treatment of any kind had been given to no patient before thyroid surgery. The sequence came from a male donor with papillary thyroid cancer or a benign thyroid nodule (not recorded which). Some clones in this sample may be carry-over from other donors' samples. V is TRBV27 and J is TRBJ1-1; 12 nucleotides agree with TRBD1. The sequenced material came from blood. CDR3 residues: CASSLGQGAGAFF. The CDR3 nucleotides read TGTGCCAGCAGTTTGGGACAGGGGGCGGGAGCTTTCTTT.